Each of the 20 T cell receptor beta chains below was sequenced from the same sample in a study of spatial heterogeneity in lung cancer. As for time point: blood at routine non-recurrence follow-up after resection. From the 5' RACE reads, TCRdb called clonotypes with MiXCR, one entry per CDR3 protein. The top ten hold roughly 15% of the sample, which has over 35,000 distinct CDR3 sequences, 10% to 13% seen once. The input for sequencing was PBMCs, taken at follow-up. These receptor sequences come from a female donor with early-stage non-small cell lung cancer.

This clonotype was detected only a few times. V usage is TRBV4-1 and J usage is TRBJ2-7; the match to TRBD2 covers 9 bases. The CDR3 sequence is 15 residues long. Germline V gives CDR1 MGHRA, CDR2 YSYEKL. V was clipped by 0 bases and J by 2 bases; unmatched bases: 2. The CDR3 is CASSQEPSGAYEQYF. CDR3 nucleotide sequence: TGCGCCAGCAGCCAAGAACCTAGCGGGGCCTACGAGCAGTACTTC.

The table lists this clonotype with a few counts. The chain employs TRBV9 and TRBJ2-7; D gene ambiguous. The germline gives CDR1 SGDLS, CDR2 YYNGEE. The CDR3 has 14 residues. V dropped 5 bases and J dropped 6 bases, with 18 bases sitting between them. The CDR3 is CASSFPNPLSEQYF. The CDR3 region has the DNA TGTGCCAGCAGTTTCCCTAATCCCCTTTCCGAGCAGTACTTC.

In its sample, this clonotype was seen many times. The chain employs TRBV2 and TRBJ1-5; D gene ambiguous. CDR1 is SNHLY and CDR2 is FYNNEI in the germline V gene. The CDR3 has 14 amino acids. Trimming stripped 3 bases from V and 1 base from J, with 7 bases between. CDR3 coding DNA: TGTGCCAGCAGTGAGATGTGGAGCAATCAGCCCCAGCATTTT. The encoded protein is CASSEMWSNQPQHF.

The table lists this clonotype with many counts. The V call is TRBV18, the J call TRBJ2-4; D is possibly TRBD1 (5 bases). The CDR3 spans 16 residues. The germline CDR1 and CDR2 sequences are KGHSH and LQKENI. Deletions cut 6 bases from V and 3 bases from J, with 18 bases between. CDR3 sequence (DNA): TGTGCCAGCTCCCTCATACAGGTTGACGGCAAAAACATTCAGTACTTC. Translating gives CASSLIQVDGKNIQYF. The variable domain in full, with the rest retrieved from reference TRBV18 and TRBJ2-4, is NAGVMQNPRHLVRRRGQEARLRCSPMKGHSHVYWYRQLPEEGLKFMVYLQKENIIDESGMPKERFSAEFPKEGPSILRIQQVVRGDSAAYFCASSLIQVDGKNIQYFGAGTRLSVL.

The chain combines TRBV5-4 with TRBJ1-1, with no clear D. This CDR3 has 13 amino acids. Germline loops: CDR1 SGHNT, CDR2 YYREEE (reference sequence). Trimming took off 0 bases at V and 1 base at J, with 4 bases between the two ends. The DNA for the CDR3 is TGTGCCAGCAGCTTGGATCCGAACACTGAAGCTTTCTTT. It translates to CASSLDPNTEAFF.

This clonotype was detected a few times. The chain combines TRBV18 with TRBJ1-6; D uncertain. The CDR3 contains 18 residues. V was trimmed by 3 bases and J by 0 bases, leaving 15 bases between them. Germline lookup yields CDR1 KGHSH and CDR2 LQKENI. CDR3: CASSPYSGPSSYNSPLHF. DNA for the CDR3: TGTGCCAGCTCACCCTACTCGGGCCCCAGCTCCTATAATTCACCCCTCCACTTT. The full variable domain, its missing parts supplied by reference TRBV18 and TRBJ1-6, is NAGVMQNPRHLVRRRGQEARLRCSPMKGHSHVYWYRQLPEEGLKFMVYLQKENIIDESGMPKERFSAEFPKEGPSILRIQQVVRGDSAAYFCASSPYSGPSSYNSPLHFGNGTRLTVT.

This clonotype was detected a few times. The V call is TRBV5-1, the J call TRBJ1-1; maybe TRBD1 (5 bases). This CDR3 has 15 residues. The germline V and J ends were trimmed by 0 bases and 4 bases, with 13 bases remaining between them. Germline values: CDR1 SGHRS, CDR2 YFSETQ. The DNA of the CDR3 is TGCGCCAGCAGCTTGGACCCGGGGCGGGGCACTGAAGCTTTCTTT. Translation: CASSLDPGRGTEAFF.

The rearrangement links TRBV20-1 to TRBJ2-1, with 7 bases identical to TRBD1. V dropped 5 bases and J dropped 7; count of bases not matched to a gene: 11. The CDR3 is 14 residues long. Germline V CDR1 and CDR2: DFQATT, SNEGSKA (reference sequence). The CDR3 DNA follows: TGCAGTGCTTGCTTCCGGGACAGATTAAATGAGCAGTTCTTC. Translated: CSACFRDRLNEQFF.

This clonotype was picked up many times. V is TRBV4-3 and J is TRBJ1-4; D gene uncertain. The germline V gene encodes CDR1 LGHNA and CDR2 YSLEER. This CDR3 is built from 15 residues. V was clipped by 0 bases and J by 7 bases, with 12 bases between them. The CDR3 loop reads CASSQDQASGEKLFF. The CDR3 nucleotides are TGCGCCAGCAGCCAAGATCAGGCTTCGGGTGAAAAACTGTTTTTT.

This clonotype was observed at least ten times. DNA of the CDR3: TGTGCCAGCAGCCAAGATGTCCTAGCGGGGGGCGCGAGCACCGGGGAGCTGTTTTTT. Residues: CASSQDVLAGGASTGELFF. This chain links TRBV4-2 with TRBJ2-2, with TRBD2 matching 11 bases. The germline gives CDR1 LGHNA, CDR2 YNFKEQ. V gave up 0 bases and J gave up 4 bases; unmatched junction bases: 10. The CDR3 is 19 residues long.

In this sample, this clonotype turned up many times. The CDR3 nucleotides are TGTGCCAGCAACCTCGTTTTCGGGCCGGGGGAGACCCAGTACTTC. Protein: CASNLVFGPGETQYF. The J gene is TRBJ2-5, the V gene TRBV5-6; D is possibly TRBD2 (5 bases). The CDR3 covers 15 residues. Germline-derived CDR1 and CDR2 are SGHDT and YYEEEE. V lost 6 bases to trimming and J lost 5 bases, with 20 bases between them. Complete variable domain (other parts from reference TRBV5-6 and TRBJ2-5): DAGVTQSPTHLIKTRGQQVTLRCSPKSGHDTVSWYQQALGQGPQFIFQYYEEEERQRGNFPDRFSGHQFPNYSSELNVNALLLGDSALYLCASNLVFGPGETQYFGPGTRLLVL.

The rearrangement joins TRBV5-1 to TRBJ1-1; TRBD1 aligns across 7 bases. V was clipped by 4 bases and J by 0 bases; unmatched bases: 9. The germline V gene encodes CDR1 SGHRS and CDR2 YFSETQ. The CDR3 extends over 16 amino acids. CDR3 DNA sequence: TGCGCCAGCAGCACCAGGACAGGAGTGATGAACACTGAAGCTTTCTTT. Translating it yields CASSTRTGVMNTEAFF.

CDR3 in amino acids: CASSEAGTGSNEQYF. CDR3 in DNA: TGTGCCAGCAGTGAAGCTGGGACAGGTAGTAACGAGCAGTACTTC. The chain employs TRBV2 and TRBJ2-7; 8 bases line up with TRBD1. This CDR3 has 15 residues. Germline trimming cut 0 bases from V and 5 bases from J; bases unmatched to any gene: 6. Germline assignment: CDR1 SNHLY and CDR2 FYNNEI.

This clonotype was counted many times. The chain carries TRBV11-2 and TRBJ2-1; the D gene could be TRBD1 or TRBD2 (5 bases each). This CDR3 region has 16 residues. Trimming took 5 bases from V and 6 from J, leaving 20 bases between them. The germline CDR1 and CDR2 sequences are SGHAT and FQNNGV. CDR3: CASSTSRGALSNEQFF. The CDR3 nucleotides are TGTGCCAGCAGCACCTCAAGAGGGGCTTTATCCAATGAGCAGTTCTTC.

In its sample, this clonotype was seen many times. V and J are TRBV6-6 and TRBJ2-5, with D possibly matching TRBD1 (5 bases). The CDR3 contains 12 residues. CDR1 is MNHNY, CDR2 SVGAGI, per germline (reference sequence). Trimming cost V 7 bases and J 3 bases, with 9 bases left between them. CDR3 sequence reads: CASNRWEETQYF. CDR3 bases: TGTGCCAGCAACAGGTGGGAAGAGACCCAGTACTTC.

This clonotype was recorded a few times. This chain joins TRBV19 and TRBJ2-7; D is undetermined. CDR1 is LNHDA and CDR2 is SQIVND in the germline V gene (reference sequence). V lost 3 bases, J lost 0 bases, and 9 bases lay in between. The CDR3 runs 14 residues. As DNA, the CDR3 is TGTGCCAGTAGTATTGATCGAAACTCCTACGAGCAGTACTTC. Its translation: CASSIDRNSYEQYF.

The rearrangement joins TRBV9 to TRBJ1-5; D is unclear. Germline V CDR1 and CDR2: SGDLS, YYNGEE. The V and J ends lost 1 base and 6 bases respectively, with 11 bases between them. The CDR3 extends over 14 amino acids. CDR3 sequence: CASSVLEGGQPQHF. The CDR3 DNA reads TGTGCCAGCAGCGTATTGGAAGGAGGTCAGCCCCAGCATTTT.

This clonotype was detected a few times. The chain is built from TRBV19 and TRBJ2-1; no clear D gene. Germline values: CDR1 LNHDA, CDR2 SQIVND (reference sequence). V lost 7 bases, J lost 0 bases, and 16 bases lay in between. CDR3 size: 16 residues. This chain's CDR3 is CASTESLLSSYNEQFF. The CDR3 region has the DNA TGTGCCAGTACTGAGTCCTTACTTAGCTCCTACAATGAGCAGTTCTTC.

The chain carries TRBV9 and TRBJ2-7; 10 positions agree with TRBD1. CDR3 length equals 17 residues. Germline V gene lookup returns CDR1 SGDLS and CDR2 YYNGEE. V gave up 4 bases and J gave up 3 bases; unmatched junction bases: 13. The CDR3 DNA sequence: TGTGCCAGCAGCCCCCGCCCGTGGGGGACAGGGGACTACGAGCAGTACTTC. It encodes CASSPRPWGTGDYEQYF.

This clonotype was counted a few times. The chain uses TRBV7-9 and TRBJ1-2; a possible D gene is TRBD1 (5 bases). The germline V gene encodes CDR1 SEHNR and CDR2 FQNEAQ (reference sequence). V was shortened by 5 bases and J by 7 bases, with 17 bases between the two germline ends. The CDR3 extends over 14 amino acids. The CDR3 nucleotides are TGTGCCAGCAGCGGCGATGGGACCTACCTTGGCTACACCTTC. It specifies CASSGDGTYLGYTF.